This TCR beta chain came from a study of blood T cell repertoires in COVID-19. Study at large: Sites across the United States, Italy and Spain contributed samples from acute and convalescent COVID-19.

The authors' processing: Reference gene primer amplification yielded estimated nucleated cell counts. The table came from immunoSEQ multiplex PCR; TCRdb's copy has only in-frame clones and leaves some out. Clone size and the V and J calls come from that table; the DNA yielded D and trimming. The data contain roughly 200,000 clones, over 80% of them seen just once; the ten biggest clones take up 6.5% to 9%. During active infection, Seattle patients enrolled and were then monitored through disease. The CDR3 runs 13 residues. CDR1 and CDR2 from the germline V gene are SNHLY and FYNNEI. V lost 6 bases and J lost 6, with 14 bases in between.

Sequenced: peripheral blood. The TCR was taken from a middle-aged woman with COVID-19, enrolled during active disease. The chain couples TRBV2 to TRBJ1-1; D remains ambiguous. CDR3 sequence: CASSKLSPPEAFF. In DNA, the CDR3 is TGTGCCAGCAGCAAATTAAGCCCCCCTGAAGCTTTCTTT.